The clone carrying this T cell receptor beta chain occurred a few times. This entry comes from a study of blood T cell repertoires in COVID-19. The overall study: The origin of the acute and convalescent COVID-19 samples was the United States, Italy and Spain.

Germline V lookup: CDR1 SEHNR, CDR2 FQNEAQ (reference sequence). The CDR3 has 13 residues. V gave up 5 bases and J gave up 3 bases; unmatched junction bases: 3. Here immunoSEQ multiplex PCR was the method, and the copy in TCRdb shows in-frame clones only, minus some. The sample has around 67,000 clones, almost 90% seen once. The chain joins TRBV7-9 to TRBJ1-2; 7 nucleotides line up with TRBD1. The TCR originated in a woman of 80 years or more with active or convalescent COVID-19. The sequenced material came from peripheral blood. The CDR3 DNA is TGTGCCAGCAGCCAGGGGGGTTACTATGGCTACACCTTC. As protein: CASSQGGYYGYTF. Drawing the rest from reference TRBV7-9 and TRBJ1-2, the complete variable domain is DTGVSQNPRHKITKRGQNVTFRCDPISEHNRLYWYRQTLGQGPEFLTYFQNEAQLEKSRLLSDRFSAERPKGSFSTLEIQRTEQGDSAMYLCASSQGGYYGYTFGSGTRLTVV.